This TCR beta chain was recorded in a study of cytomegalovirus exposure and HLA in healthy donors. PCR involved 60 Vbeta and 13 Jbeta primers. Sequencing used immunoSEQ multiplex PCR; TCRdb keeps in-frame clones, though not all of them. The repertoire includes tens of thousands of clones, roughly 76% of them detected once, and 5% to 7.5% sits in the top ten. CDR1 is SGHVS and CDR2 is FQNEAQ in the germline V gene. The germline V and J ends were trimmed by 6 bases and 12 bases, with 24 bases remaining between them. This CDR3 spans 15 amino acids. V is TRBV7-8 and J is TRBJ2-1; D is perhaps TRBD2 (5 bases). The sequence was collected from a man aged 25 to 40 in good health and CMV-seronegative. Sequenced: PBMCs. CDR3 bases: TGTGCCAGCAGGGAAGGAGGACCTGGTACAATGAGGCAGTTCTTC. It translates to CASREGGPGTMRQFF. The variable domain in full, completed from reference TRBV7-8 and TRBJ2-1, reads GAGVSQSPRYKVAKRGQDVALRCDPISGHVSLFWYQQALGQGPEFLTYFQNEAQLDKSGLPSDRFFAERPEGSVSTLKIQRTQQEDSAVYLCASREGGPGTMRQFFGPGTRLTVL.